One and the same sample provided the 22 T cell receptor beta chains below, sequenced in a study of regulatory T cells in long-lasting Graves disease. To make TCR beta libraries, researchers used iRepertoire HTBI primers and Arm-PCR of CDR3 regions. TCRdb reprocessed the multiplex PCR reads with MiXCR, giving one entry per CDR3 protein. The sample records approximately 400,000 distinct CDR3 sequences, 15% being singletons. Described time point: newly diagnosed GD, antithyroid drugs for less than 3 months. PBMCs were the source of the RNA used for TCR sequencing. This sample was also put to use in a study of T cells in Graves' hyperthyroidism and ophthalmopathy.

The input for sequencing was peripheral blood mononuclear cells (PBMCs), taken at new diagnosis, from a patient treated with antithyroid drugs. These receptors came from a woman aged 30 to 39 with Graves disease.

The table lists this clonotype with many counts. This CDR3 is CASNPGGTNEKLFF. The CDR3 nucleotides are TGTGCCAGCAACCCAGGGGGCACTAATGAAAAACTGTTTTTT. The rearrangement links TRBV28 to TRBJ1-4, with TRBD1 identical over 8 bases. After removal of 7 bases from V and 2 bases from J, the junction contained 3 bases not matched to a gene. The germline CDR1 and CDR2 sequences are MDHEN and SYDVKM. This CDR3 has 14 residues.

In this sample, this clonotype turned up many times. V is TRBV20-1 and J is TRBJ1-1; no clear D gene. The CDR3 has 14 amino acids. CDR1 and CDR2 (germline): DFQATT, SNEGSKA (reference sequence). V was cut by 3 bases and J by 7 bases, with 18 bases left in between. This CDR3 is CSASRISAPSEAFF. The CDR3 DNA reads TGCAGTGCTAGTCGGATCTCCGCCCCAAGTGAAGCTTTCTTT.

This clonotype came up many times. The chain employs TRBV27 and TRBJ2-1; 8 nucleotides line up with TRBD1. Losses at the gene ends were 5 bases for V and 7 bases for J; bases not matched to a gene: 7. From germline, CDR1 is MNHEY and CDR2 SMNVEV (reference sequence). The CDR3 consists of 14 residues. CDR3 DNA: TGTGCCAGCAGTCTCAGGGGGCCTTTAAATGAGCAGTTCTTC. It codes for CASSLRGPLNEQFF.

This clonotype was observed a few times. The chain links TRBV24-1 to TRBJ2-3; the D is unclear. This CDR3 is 16 amino acids long. V was clipped by 5 bases and J by 0 bases, with 14 bases between them. Germline values: CDR1 KGHDR, CDR2 SFDVKD. The CDR3 region has the DNA TGTGCCACCAGTGTGGATTGGCGGTTTAGCACAGATACGCAGTATTTT. This gives the protein CATSVDWRFSTDTQYF.

This clonotype was observed a few times. The chain uses TRBV13 and TRBJ2-2, with TRBD2 matching 10 bases. The V segment lost 5 bases and the J segment 5 bases; nucleotides outside the gene matches: 11. Germline lookup yields CDR1 PRHDT and CDR2 FYEKMQ (reference sequence). The CDR3 runs to 17 residues. CDR3: CASSPHISGRFTGELFF. In DNA, the CDR3 is TGTGCCAGCAGCCCACATATTAGCGGGAGGTTTACCGGGGAGCTGTTTTTT.

This clonotype was picked up many times. The chain has TRBV5-1 and TRBJ1-1; a weak D match, TRBD1 (5 bases). Germline V lookup: CDR1 SGHRS, CDR2 YFSETQ. The CDR3 is 15 amino acids. V shed 4 bases and J shed 11 bases, with 24 bases lying between them. CDR3 nucleotides: TGCGCCAGCAGCCTCCTTGGGGCGACTCCGGAAGAGGCTTTCTTT. Amino acid sequence: CASSLLGATPEEAFF.

There are many counts of this clonotype. J is TRBJ2-7 and V is TRBV11-2; D is unclear. The CDR3 totals 13 residues. Germline V gene sequence: CDR1 SGHAT, CDR2 FQNNGV. V was cut by 1 base and J by 2 bases, with 6 bases left in between. The CDR3 coding sequence is TGTGCCAGCAGCTTAGTTCCAGCCTACGAGCAGTACTTC. Translation gives CASSLVPAYEQYF.

Ten or more counts support this clonotype. V is TRBV15 and J is TRBJ2-7, with D possibly being TRBD1 (5 bases). CDR3 length: 18 residues. Trimming removed 6 bases at V and 3 bases at J, with 27 bases between. Germline assignment: CDR1 LNHNV and CDR2 YYDKDF (reference sequence). The CDR3, as DNA: TGTGCCACCAGAAAGGGAACCTTTACCGACAGAGGAATCTACGAGCAGTACTTC. Translation: CATRKGTFTDRGIYEQYF.

This clonotype appeared many times. The chain uses TRBV12-3 or TRBV12-4 and TRBJ2-1; 13 positions match TRBD2. V lost 6 bases, J lost 8 bases, and 7 bases stayed unmatched. The CDR3 covers 15 residues. The CDR3: CASRVTSGRMHEQFF. CDR3 coding DNA: TGTGCCAGCAGAGTGACTAGCGGGAGGATGCATGAGCAGTTCTTC.

Details on this clonotype: It may be a read error: a sequence one base away is much more abundant. The conserved final phenylalanine or tryptophan is absent from the CDR3, which likely points to a read error. The chain uses TRBV5-1 and TRBJ1-1, with D tentatively TRBD1 (6 bases). Germline V lookup: CDR1 SGHRS, CDR2 YFSETQ. Trimming pared 3 bases from V and 0 bases from J, leaving 12 bases between. This CDR3 is built from 15 residues. Here the CDR3 DNA reads TGCGCCAGCAGCTACACGGGACATTTGAACACTGAAGCTTTCCTT. It is translated as CASSYTGHLNTEAFL.

This clonotype was observed many times. The CDR3 region is CASSELLWDEQYF. The CDR3 DNA sequence: TGCGCCAGCAGCGAGCTACTTTGGGACGAGCAGTACTTC. The chain is built from TRBV5-1 and TRBJ2-7; D uncertain. CDR1 SGHRS and CDR2 YFSETQ come from the germline V gene. Trimming left V 4 bases short and J 5 bases short, with 13 bases between. This CDR3 has 13 amino acids.

This clonotype was detected many times. V gene TRBV11-2 combines with J gene TRBJ1-4; TRBD1 is a possible D gene (5 bases). Germline loops: CDR1 SGHAT, CDR2 FQNNGV. CDR3 length: 14 amino acids. Between the trimmed V and J ends, which lost 6 bases and 7 bases, there was a span of 15 bases. DNA for the CDR3: TGTGCCAGCAGGGGACGCCTAGGCGGTGAAAAACTGTTTTTT. Amino acids: CASRGRLGGEKLFF.

The chain combines TRBV5-5 with TRBJ1-1, with TRBD1 as a possible D gene (6 bases). The ends were cut back, 3 bases at V and 5 bases at J, with 14 bases in the middle. The CDR3 is 14 amino acids. Germline assignment: CDR1 SGHKS and CDR2 YYEKEE (reference sequence). In DNA, the CDR3 is TGTGCCAGCAGCTCCAACACAGGGAGTACTGAAGCTTTCTTT. It codes for CASSSNTGSTEAFF.

The chain recombines TRBV19 with TRBJ1-3; D remains ambiguous. V was cut by 6 bases and J by 4 bases, with 16 bases left in between. This CDR3 contains 15 residues. Germline lookup yields CDR1 LNHDA and CDR2 SQIVND (reference sequence). CDR3 in amino acids: CASSIGPQTGNTIYF. The CDR3 coding sequence is TGTGCCAGTAGCATCGGACCCCAAACGGGAAACACCATATATTTT.

This clonotype was seen repeatedly, ten times or more. The rearrangement joins TRBV7-9 to TRBJ1-1; D unclear. V shed 1 base and J shed 1 base, with 10 bases lying between them. CDR1 and CDR2 from the germline V gene are SEHNR and FQNEAQ (reference sequence). This CDR3 contains 15 residues. The CDR3 loop is CASSLGERWNTEAFF. The CDR3 region has the DNA TGTGCCAGCAGCTTAGGAGAGCGATGGAACACTGAAGCTTTCTTT.

This clonotype was seen repeatedly, ten times or more. The chain couples TRBV27 to TRBJ1-2; D unclear. From germline, CDR1 is MNHEY and CDR2 SMNVEV (reference sequence). V was cut by 3 bases and J by 0 bases, with 11 bases left in between. This CDR3 comprises 15 residues. CDR3 amino acids: CASSFSNRPNYGYTF. Here the CDR3 DNA reads TGTGCCAGCAGTTTTAGTAACAGACCTAACTATGGCTACACCTTC.

Concerning this clonotype itself: A much larger clone differs by one base, so this may be a read error. V gene TRBV5-4 combines with J gene TRBJ2-7, with a weak D call TRBD1 (6 bases). The V gene's germline CDR1 is SGHNT and CDR2 YYREEE (reference sequence). The V and J ends lost 6 bases and 1 base respectively, with 8 bases between them. The CDR3 runs to 12 residues. The CDR3 protein is CASTGQSYEQYF. The CDR3 DNA follows: TGTGCCAGCACCGGACAGTCCTACGAGCAGTACTTC.

This clonotype occurred a few times. This chain uses TRBV10-3 with TRBJ2-3; 14 bases are shared with TRBD2. In germline, CDR1 is ENHRY, CDR2 SYGVKD. J lost 4 bases, V lost 6 bases, and 6 bases had no gene match. There are 16 residues in the CDR3. CDR3 nucleotides: TGTGCCATCAGACGGGGACTAGCGGGAGTCGCAGATACGCAGTATTTT. Protein: CAIRRGLAGVADTQYF.

This clonotype was seen at least ten times. The genes are TRBV13 and TRBJ2-3; D unclear. There are 14 residues in the CDR3. The germline gives CDR1 PRHDT, CDR2 FYEKMQ (reference sequence). Between the trimmed V and J ends, which lost 2 bases and 5 bases, there was a span of 11 bases. CDR3 nucleotides: TGTGCCAGCAGCTTACCTGTGGCACAAGATACGCAGTATTTT. It yields the protein CASSLPVAQDTQYF.

The V gene is TRBV29-1, the J gene TRBJ1-2; D possibly corresponds to TRBD1 (6 bases). The CDR3 runs 13 residues. CDR1 and CDR2 from the germline V gene are SQVTM and ANQGSEA. V lost 4 bases to trimming and J lost 4 bases, with 13 bases between them. The CDR3 bases are TGCAGCGTTGGGGGGGGGACACCCTATGGCTACACCTTC. This translates into CSVGGGTPYGYTF.

This clonotype was seen only a few times. This chain uses TRBV27 with TRBJ2-1; 7 bases fit TRBD1. The CDR3 covers 14 residues. Germline trimming cut 3 bases from V and 6 bases from J; bases unmatched to any gene: 5. The germline V gene has CDR1 MNHEY and CDR2 SMNVEV (reference sequence). In DNA form, the CDR3 reads TGTGCCAGCAGTTTCACCGGGACAGTCAATGAGCAGTTCTTC. Protein sequence: CASSFTGTVNEQFF.

This sequence joins TRBV20-1 and TRBJ2-1, with 10 bases that match TRBD2. The germline gives CDR1 DFQATT, CDR2 SNEGSKA (reference sequence). V lost 0 bases to trimming and J lost 4 bases; unmatched junction nucleotides: 6. The CDR3 is 16 amino acids. The CDR3 reads CSARDYASGSYNEQFF. The CDR3 DNA is TGCAGTGCTAGAGATTATGCTAGCGGGAGTTACAATGAGCAGTTCTTC.